The rows below give T cell receptor beta chains drawn from one sample of a study of blood T cells in healthy people across ages. One entry per CDR3 protein results from TCRdb running MiXCR on the 5' RACE reads. The data hold some 1.4 million distinct CDR3 sequences, with about 40% observed a single time. Specimen: blood. The source of these receptors is a woman aged 18-29 years in good health. The CDR3 runs from the conserved cysteine through the conserved F or W. Fields, in order: V gene, CDR3 length, D gene, J gene, clone size, CDR3 DNA, CDR3 protein. D genes are given only for firm matches. The listing skips clone size in some rows; elsewhere it reads once, few, many or a size class.

>TRBV12-3/TRBV12-4|16|TRBD1|TRBJ1-1|NA
TGTGCCAGCAGGCGAACCGGGACAGGGGGGAACACTGAAGCTTTCTTT
CASRRTGTGGNTEAFF
>TRBV7-8|14|NA|TRBJ1-1|NA
TGTGCCAGCAGCTTGATCACAGGGAACACTGAAGCTTTCTTT
CASSLITGNTEAFF
>TRBV29-1|15|TRBD2|TRBJ2-7|NA
TGCAGCGTTGGCGCTAGCGGGAGGGCAAACAACGAGCAGTACTTC
CSVGASGRANNEQYF
>TRBV20-1|14|NA|TRBJ1-5|NA
TGCAGTGCTAGCCCCCCAGGGTCTGGTCAGCCCCAGCATTTT
CSASPPGSGQPQHF
>TRBV18|18|NA|TRBJ1-2|NA
TGTGCCAGCTCACCCACAGACACCCCCACTCTCCTAGGCTATGGCTACACCTTC
CASSPTDTPTLLGYGYTF
>TRBV3-1|16|TRBD1|TRBJ1-6|few
TGTGCCAGCAGCCCTCGACAGGGCTCCTATAATTCACCCCTCCACTTT
CASSPRQGSYNSPLHF
>TRBV27|14|NA|TRBJ1-1|NA
TGTGCCAGCAGTTTTGCCCAGGGGTGGACTGAAGCTTTCTTT
CASSFAQGWTEAFF
>TRBV20-1|13|NA|TRBJ2-7|NA
TGCGGTGCAACAAGGGGAAACGTATACGAGCAGTACTTC
CGATRGNVYEQYF
>TRBV29-1|13|NA|TRBJ2-1|NA
TGCAGCGTAGGGACTTTCTCCTACAATGAGCAGTTCTTC
CSVGTFSYNEQFF
>TRBV2|14|NA|TRBJ1-2|few
TGTGCCAGCAGTGTGGACAGCGCTAACTATGGCTACACCTTC
CASSVDSANYGYTF
>TRBV7-2|16|TRBD2|TRBJ2-1|few
TGTGCCAGCAGCTTAGAGGTGGGAGGGAAATACAATGAGCAGTTCTTC
CASSLEVGGKYNEQFF
>TRBV5-1|15|TRBD2|TRBJ2-3|many
TGCGCCAGCAGCTTGGCGAGCGGGGGCACAGATACGCAGTATTTT
CASSLASGGTDTQYF
>TRBV6-2/TRBV6-3|18|TRBD1|TRBJ2-2|NA
TGTGCCAGCAGTTATGGGGCCGGGACAGGGTACAACACCGGGGAGCTGTTTTTT
CASSYGAGTGYNTGELFF
>TRBV5-1|14|NA|TRBJ2-7|NA
TGCGCCAGCAGCTTTTCACTTATCTCCTACGAGCAGTACTTC
CASSFSLISYEQYF
>TRBV5-1|15|NA|TRBJ2-7|NA
TGCGCCAGCAGCTTGGCCCGGGAAAACGCCTACGAGCAGTACTTC
CASSLARENAYEQYF